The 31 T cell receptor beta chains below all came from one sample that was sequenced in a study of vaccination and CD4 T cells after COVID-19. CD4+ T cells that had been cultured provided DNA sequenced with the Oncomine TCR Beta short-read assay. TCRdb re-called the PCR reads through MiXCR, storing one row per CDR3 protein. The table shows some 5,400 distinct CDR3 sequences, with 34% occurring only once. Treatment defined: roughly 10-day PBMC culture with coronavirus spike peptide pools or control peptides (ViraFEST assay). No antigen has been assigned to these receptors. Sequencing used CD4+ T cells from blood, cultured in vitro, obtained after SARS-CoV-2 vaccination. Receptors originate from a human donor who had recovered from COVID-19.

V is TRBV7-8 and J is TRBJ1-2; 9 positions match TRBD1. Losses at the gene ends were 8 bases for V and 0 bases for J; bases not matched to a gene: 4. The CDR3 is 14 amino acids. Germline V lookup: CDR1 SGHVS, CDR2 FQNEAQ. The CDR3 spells CASGWTGANYGYTF. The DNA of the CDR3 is TGTGCCAGCGGTTGGACAGGGGCTAACTATGGCTACACCTTC.

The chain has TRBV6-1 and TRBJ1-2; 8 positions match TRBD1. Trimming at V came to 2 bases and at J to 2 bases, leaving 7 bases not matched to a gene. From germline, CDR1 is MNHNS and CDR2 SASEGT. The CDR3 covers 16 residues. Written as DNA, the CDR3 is TGTGCCAGCAGTGAACCTTTACAGGGGGTGAACTATGGCTACACCTTC. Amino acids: CASSEPLQGVNYGYTF.

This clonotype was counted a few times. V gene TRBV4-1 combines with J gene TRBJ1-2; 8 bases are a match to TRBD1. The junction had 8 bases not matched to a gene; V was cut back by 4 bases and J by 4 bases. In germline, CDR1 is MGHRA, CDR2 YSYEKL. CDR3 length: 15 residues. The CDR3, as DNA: TGCGCCAGCAGCCCGAACCGGGACAGGTTCTATGGCTACACCTTC. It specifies CASSPNRDRFYGYTF.

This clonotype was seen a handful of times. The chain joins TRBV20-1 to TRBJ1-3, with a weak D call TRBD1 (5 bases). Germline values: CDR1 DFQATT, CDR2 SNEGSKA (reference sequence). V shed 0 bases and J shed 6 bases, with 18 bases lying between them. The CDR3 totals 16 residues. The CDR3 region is CSARDPRSGLENTIYF. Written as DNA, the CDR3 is TGCAGTGCTAGAGATCCTAGGTCGGGACTGGAAAACACCATATATTTT.

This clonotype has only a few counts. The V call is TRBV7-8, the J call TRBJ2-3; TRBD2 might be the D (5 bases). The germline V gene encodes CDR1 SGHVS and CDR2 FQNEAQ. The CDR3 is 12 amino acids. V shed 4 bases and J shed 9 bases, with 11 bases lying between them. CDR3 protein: CASSSAADTQYF. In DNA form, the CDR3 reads TGTGCCAGCAGCTCCGCAGCGGACACGCAGTATTTT. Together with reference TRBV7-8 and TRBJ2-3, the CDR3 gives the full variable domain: GAGVSQSPRYKVAKRGQDVALRCDPISGHVSLFWYQQALGQGPEFLTYFQNEAQLDKSGLPSDRFFAERPEGSVSTLKIQRTQQEDSAVYLCASSSAADTQYFGPGTRLTVL.

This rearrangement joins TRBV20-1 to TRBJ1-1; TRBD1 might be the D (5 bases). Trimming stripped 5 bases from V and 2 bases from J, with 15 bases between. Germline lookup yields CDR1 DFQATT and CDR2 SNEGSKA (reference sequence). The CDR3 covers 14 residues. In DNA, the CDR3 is TGCAGTGCTGGGGGGGTGGGCAGAAACACTGAAGCTTTCTTT. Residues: CSAGGVGRNTEAFF.

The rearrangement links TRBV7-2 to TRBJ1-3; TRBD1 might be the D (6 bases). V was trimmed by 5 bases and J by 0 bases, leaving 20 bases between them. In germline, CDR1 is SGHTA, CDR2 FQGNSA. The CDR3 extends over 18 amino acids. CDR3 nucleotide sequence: TGTGCCAGCAGCGCTGACAGGAGGAAGTTCTACTCTGGAAACACCATATATTTT. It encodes CASSADRRKFYSGNTIYF. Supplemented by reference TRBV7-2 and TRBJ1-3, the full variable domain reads GAGVSQSPSNKVTEKGKDVELRCDPISGHTALYWYRQSLGQGLEFLIYFQGNSAPDKSGLPSDRFSAERTGGSVSTLTIQRTQQEDSAVYLCASSADRRKFYSGNTIYFGEGSWLTVV.

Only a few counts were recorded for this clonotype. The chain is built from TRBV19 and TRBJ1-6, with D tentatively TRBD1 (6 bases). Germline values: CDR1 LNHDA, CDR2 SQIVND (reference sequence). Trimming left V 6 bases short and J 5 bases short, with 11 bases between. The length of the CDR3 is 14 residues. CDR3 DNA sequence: TGTGCCAGTAGCCGGACAGTTAATAATTCACCCCTCCACTTT. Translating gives CASSRTVNNSPLHF.

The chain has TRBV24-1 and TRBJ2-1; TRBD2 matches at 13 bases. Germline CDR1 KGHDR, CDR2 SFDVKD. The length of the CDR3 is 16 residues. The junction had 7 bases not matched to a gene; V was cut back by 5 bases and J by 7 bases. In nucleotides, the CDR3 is TGTGCCACCAGTGGCCCAGGACTAGCGGGAGTGAATGAGCAGTTCTTC. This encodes CATSGPGLAGVNEQFF.

CDR3 sequence: CASSINTGELFF. CDR3 in DNA: TGTGCCAGTAGTATAAACACCGGGGAGCTGTTTTTT. The rearrangement links TRBV19 to TRBJ2-2; D is unclear. The CDR3 covers 12 residues. Deletions cut 2 bases from V and 2 bases from J, with 0 bases between. Germline CDR1 and CDR2: LNHDA and SQIVND (reference sequence). The variable domain in full, with the rest retrieved from reference TRBV19 and TRBJ2-2, is DGGITQSPKYLFRKEGQNVTLSCEQNLNHDAMYWYRQDPGQGLRLIYYSQIVNDFQKGDIAEGYSVSREKKESFPLTVTSAQKNPTAFYLCASSINTGELFFGEGSRLTVL.

The CDR3 bases are TGTGCCAGCAGTGTTGGTTCGGGCGGCAGCTCCTACGAGCAGTACTTC. It is translated as CASSVGSGGSSYEQYF. This chain uses TRBV2 with TRBJ2-7; D gene unclear. V lost 4 bases and J 0 bases, leaving 16 bases between the germline ends. Germline V CDR1 and CDR2: SNHLY, FYNNEI. The CDR3 has 16 amino acids.

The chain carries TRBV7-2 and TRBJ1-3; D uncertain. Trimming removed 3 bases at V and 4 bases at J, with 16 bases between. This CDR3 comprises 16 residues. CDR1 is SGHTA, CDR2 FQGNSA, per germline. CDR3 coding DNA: TGTGCCAGCAGCTTGGACGCCTCCTCTACCGGAAACACCATATATTTT. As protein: CASSLDASSTGNTIYF.

The CDR3 region is CSVDRGRETQYF. CDR3 nucleotides: TGCAGCGTTGACAGGGGGAGGGAGACCCAGTACTTC. The chain employs TRBV29-1 and TRBJ2-5, with a possible D match to TRBD1 (7 bases). CDR3 length: 12 amino acids. Between the trimmed V and J ends, which lost 3 bases and 5 bases, there was a span of 10 bases. The germline CDR1 and CDR2 sequences are SQVTM and ANQGSEA.

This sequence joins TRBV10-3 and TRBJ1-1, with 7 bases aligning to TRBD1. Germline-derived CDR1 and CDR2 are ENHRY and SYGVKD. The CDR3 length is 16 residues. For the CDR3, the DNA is TGTGCGACTAGCGGTGGCTCAACAGGGGTGAACACTGAAGCTTTCTTT. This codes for CATSGGSTGVNTEAFF.

CDR3 sequence reads: CASSGAGTGNPNEQFF. As DNA, the CDR3 is TGCGCCAGCAGCGGAGCTGGGACAGGGAATCCCAATGAGCAGTTCTTC. This chain connects TRBV4-3 to TRBJ2-1; 9 bases map to TRBD1. Trimming at V came to 5 bases and at J to 6 bases, leaving 11 bases not matched to a gene. The CDR3 is 16 amino acids. The germline V gene encodes CDR1 LGHNA and CDR2 YSLEER.

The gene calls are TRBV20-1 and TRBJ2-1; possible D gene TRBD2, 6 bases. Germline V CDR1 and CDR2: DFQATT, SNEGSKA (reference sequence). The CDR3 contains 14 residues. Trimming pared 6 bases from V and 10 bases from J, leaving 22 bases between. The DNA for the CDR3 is TGCAGTGCCCCGGGGGTGACGGCCTCTTGGGAGCAGTTCTTC. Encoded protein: CSAPGVTASWEQFF.

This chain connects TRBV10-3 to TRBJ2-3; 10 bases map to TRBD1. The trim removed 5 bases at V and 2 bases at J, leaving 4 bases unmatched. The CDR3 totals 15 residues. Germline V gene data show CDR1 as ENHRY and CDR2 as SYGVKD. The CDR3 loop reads CAISWDRGNTDTQYF. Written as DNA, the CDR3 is TGTGCCATCAGTTGGGACAGGGGTAACACAGATACGCAGTATTTT.

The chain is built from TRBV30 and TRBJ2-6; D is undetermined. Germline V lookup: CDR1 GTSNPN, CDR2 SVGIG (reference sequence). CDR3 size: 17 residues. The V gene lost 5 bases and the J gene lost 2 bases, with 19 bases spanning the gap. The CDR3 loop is CAWYRGRVEAGANVLTF. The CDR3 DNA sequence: TGTGCCTGGTACCGCGGAAGGGTCGAAGCTGGGGCCAACGTCCTGACTTTC.

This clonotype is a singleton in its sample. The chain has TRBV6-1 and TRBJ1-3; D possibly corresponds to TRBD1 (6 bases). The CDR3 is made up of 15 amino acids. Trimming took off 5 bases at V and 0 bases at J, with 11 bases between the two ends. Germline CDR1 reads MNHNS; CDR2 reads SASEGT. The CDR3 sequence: CASSLQGPSGNTIYF. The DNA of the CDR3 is TGTGCCAGCAGTCTACAGGGTCCCTCTGGAAACACCATATATTTT.

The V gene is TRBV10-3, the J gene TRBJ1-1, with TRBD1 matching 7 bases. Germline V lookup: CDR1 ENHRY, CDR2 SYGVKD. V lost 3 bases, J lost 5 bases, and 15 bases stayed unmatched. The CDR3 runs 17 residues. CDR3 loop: CAISDLHRTGGGTEAFF. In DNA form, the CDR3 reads TGTGCCATCAGTGATTTGCATCGGACAGGTGGAGGGACTGAAGCTTTCTTT.

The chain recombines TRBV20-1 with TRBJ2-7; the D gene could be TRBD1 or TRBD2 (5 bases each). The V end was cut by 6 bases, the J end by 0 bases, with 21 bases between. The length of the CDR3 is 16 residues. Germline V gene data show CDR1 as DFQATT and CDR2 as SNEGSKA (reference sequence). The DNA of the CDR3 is TGCAGTGCACCCTCACCCGGGACGGCCAGCTCCTACGAGCAGTACTTC. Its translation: CSAPSPGTASSYEQYF.

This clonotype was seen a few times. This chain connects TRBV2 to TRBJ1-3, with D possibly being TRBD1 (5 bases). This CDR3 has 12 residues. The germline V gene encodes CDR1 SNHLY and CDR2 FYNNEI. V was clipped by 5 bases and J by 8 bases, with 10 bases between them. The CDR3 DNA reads TGTGCCAGCAGTAACCGAGGGGACACCATATATTTT. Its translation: CASSNRGDTIYF.

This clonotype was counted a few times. In DNA form, the CDR3 reads TGTGCCAGTAGTATACCGACAGGCATGAACACTGAAGCTTTCTTT. Its protein product is CASSIPTGMNTEAFF. V gene TRBV19 combines with J gene TRBJ1-1, with D tentatively TRBD1 (6 bases). Per the germline V gene, CDR1 is LNHDA and CDR2 is SQIVND (reference sequence). The CDR3 has 15 amino acids. Trimming took 2 bases from V and 0 from J, leaving 10 bases between them.

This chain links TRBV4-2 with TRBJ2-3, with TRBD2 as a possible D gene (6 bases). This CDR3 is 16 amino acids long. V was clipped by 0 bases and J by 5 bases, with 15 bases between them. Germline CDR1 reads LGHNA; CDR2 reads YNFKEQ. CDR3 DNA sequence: TGTGCCAGCAGCCAAGATGGTGATAGCGGTAGAGATACGCAGTATTTT. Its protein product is CASSQDGDSGRDTQYF.

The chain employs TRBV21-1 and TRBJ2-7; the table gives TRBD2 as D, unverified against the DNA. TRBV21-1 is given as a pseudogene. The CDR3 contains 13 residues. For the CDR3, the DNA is TGTGCCAGCGGAACAGCGGGAGACTACGAGCAGTACTTC. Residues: CASGTAGDYEQYF.

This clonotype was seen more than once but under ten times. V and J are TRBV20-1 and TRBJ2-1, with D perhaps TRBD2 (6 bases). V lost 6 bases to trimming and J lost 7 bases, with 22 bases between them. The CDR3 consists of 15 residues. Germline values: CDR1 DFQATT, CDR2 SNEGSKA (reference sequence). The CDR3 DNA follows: TGCAGTGCCCGCCGCCATAGGCGGGGTTCGAATGAGCAGTTCTTC. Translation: CSARRHRRGSNEQFF.

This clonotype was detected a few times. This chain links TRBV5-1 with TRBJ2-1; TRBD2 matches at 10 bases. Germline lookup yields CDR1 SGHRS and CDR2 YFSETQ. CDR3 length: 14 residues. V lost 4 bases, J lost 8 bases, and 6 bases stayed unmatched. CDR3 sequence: CASSPEGTSDEQFF. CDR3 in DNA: TGCGCCAGCAGCCCGGAGGGGACTAGCGATGAGCAGTTCTTC. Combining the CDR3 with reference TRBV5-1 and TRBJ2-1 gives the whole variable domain KAGVTQTPRYLIKTRGQQVTLSCSPISGHRSVSWYQQTPGQGLQFLFEYFSETQRNKGNFPGRFSGRQFSNSRSEMNVSTLELGDSALYLCASSPEGTSDEQFFGPGTRLTVL.

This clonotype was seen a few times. The DNA of the CDR3 is TGTGCCAGCAGAAGGGACAGGGACTTGGACTACGAGCAGTACTTC. Its translation: CASRRDRDLDYEQYF. This chain links TRBV6-1 with TRBJ2-7; TRBD1 matches 9 bases. This CDR3 spans 15 amino acids. Looked up from germline, CDR1 is MNHNS and CDR2 is SASEGT. V gave up 6 bases and J gave up 3 bases; unmatched junction bases: 9.

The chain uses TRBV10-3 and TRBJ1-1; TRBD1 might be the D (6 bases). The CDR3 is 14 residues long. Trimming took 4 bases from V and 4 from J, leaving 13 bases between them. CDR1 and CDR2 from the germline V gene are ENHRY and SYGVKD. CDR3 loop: CAISAGRGTTEAFF. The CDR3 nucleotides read TGTGCCATCAGTGCTGGCAGGGGAACCACTGAAGCTTTCTTT.

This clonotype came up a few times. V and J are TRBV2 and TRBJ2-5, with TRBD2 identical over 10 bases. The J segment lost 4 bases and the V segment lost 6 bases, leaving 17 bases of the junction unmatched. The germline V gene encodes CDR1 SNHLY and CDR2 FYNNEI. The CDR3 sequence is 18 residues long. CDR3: CASRPRGLAGVVAETQYF. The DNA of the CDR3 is TGTGCCAGCAGGCCCAGGGGCCTAGCGGGGGTAGTGGCAGAGACCCAGTACTTC.

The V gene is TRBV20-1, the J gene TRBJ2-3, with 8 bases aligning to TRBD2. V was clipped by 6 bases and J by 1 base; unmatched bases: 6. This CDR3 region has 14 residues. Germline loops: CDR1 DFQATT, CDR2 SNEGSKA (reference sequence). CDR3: CSAPSGSGTDTQYF. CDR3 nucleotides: TGCAGTGCCCCGAGCGGGAGTGGCACAGATACGCAGTATTTT.